This entry describes one T cell receptor (beta chain). Some clones are missing from TCRdb's copy, which holds only in-frame ones; the method was immunoSEQ multiplex PCR. Seen here are a few hundred thousand clones, approximately 89% observed once, and the top ten hold 1.3%. Recovery meant two consecutive negative NP/OP PCR tests, professional clearance, or resolved symptoms. These data are taken from a study of blood T cell repertoires in COVID-19. Overall study: From the United States, Italy and Spain came samples of acute and convalescent COVID-19. PBMCs, B-cell-depleted T cells, or T cells were the source of the cDNA or gDNA that made up the material.

Sequencing input: PBMCs or T cells enriched from blood (not recorded which). This TCR came from a man between 25 and 39 years old who had recovered from COVID-19.

The CDR3 protein is CASSLPRQGVSNQPQHF. In DNA form, the CDR3 reads TGTGCCAGCAGCTTACCCCGCCAAGGGGTCAGCAATCAGCCCCAGCATTTT. The chain couples TRBV5-8 to TRBJ1-5; TRBD1 might be the D (5 bases). Germline values: CDR1 SGHTS, CDR2 YDEGEE. With 2 bases removed from V and 1 base from J, the gap between germline ends came to 16 bases. This CDR3 has 17 residues.